This T cell receptor beta chain was recovered during a study of cytomegalovirus exposure and HLA in healthy donors. The overall study: Tens of millions of unique TCRs from HLA-typed donors were held in an early release of data.

Germline loops: CDR1 SGHDT, CDR2 YYEEEE. The CDR3 length is 12 residues. V was clipped by 5 bases and J by 5 bases, with 7 bases between them. Regarding the study as a whole: What was likely a sequencing artifact was a cluster of highly shared sequence variants.

A note on this clone: Its antigen remains unknown.

Researchers ran the PCR with 60 Vbeta and 13 Jbeta primers. The repertoire was sequenced with immunoSEQ multiplex PCR; TCRdb's copy has only in-frame clones and lacks some. The table has 150,000 to 200,000 clones, around 80% seen once; the top ten hold less than 2%. Sequencing input: PBMCs. The V and J genes are TRBV5-6 and TRBJ2-2; D gene ambiguous. The TCR comes from a woman aged 30 to 39 in good health and CMV-seronegative. CDR3 amino acids: CASSFITGELFF. The CDR3 DNA follows: TGTGCCAGCAGTTTTATAACCGGGGAGCTGTTTTTT.